The source of this T cell receptor beta chain is a study of T-cell memory formation after mild COVID-19. Findings and limits, study-wide: A second wave expanding day 15 to 37 was CD4+-biased; contracting clones were balanced.

This clonotype was counted a few times. The antigen is unknown. TCR alpha and TCR beta cDNA libraries carrying sample barcodes and UMIs came from 5'RACE with constant-segment primers. Via MiXCR, TCRdb re-called the 5' RACE reads, giving one row per CDR3 protein. The repertoire holds 280,000 or so distinct CDR3 sequences, with approximately 18% as singletons. CDR1 and CDR2 from the germline V gene are MGHDK and SYGVNS. This CDR3 comprises 13 residues. Trimming cost V 3 bases and J 8 bases, with 11 bases left between them. This rearrangement joins TRBV25-1 to TRBJ2-1; D unresolved. Sequences were obtained from PBMCs or a T cell subset sorted from them (not recorded which). The receptor was derived from a man between 18 and 35 years old who had mild COVID-19 (a few samples of this study predate the infection). Cell type and time point are not known. DNA of the CDR3: TGTGCCAGCAGTGATCCTGCTTCGGATGAGCAGTTCTTC. Protein: CASSDPASDEQFF.